The next 5 T cell receptor beta chains were all read from a single sample in a study of regulatory T cells in long-lasting Graves disease (TCRdb year 2021). The protocol used for the library was multiplex PCR. The listed sequencing device is Illumina HiSeq 4000. To build TCR beta libraries, CDR3 regions were amplified by Arm-PCR using iRepertoire HTBI primers. TCRdb applied fastp at Q25 and MiXCR to the public reads, then kept only in-frame beta chains. Each entry is one CDR3 protein sequence, shown with its most common DNA and genes. For this sample the table gives a few hundred thousand distinct CDR3 sequences, of which around 24% were detected only once. The top ten constitute 26% of the sample. The sample's time point label is to be understood as: persistent/refractory GD, antithyroid drugs over 5 years with positive TRAb. For both TCR sequencing and RNA sequencing, RNA was extracted from PBMCs using TRIzol.

Sequenced here: peripheral blood mononuclear cells (PBMCs), sampled when the disease was refractory, from a patient treated with antithyroid drugs. Receptors were obtained from a female donor with Graves disease.

The chain combines TRBV20-1 with TRBJ2-2; 10 positions match TRBD2. V was pared by 0 bases and J by 6 bases, with 7 bases of the junction left unmatched. Germline CDR1 is DFQATT and CDR2 is SNEGSKA (reference sequence). This CDR3 comprises 16 residues. CDR3 DNA sequence: TGCAGTGCTAGAGATACAGCGGGAGGGACCGCCGGGGAGCTGTTTTTT. Translating gives CSARDTAGGTAGELFF.

The rearrangement links TRBV20-1 to TRBJ2-7; 9 nucleotides line up with TRBD2. This CDR3 region has 15 residues. Germline lookup yields CDR1 DFQATT and CDR2 SNEGSKA (reference sequence). With 5 bases clipped from V and 0 bases from J, the junction kept 8 bases outside the gene matches. The CDR3 here is CSAPRLAEFSYEQYF. The CDR3 DNA follows: TGCAGTGCTCCCCGACTAGCGGAATTCTCCTACGAGCAGTACTTC.

Only a few counts were recorded for this clonotype. V is TRBV6-1 and J is TRBJ2-7; 8 bases match TRBD1. CDR3 length: 14 amino acids. The ends lost 7 bases at V and 5 bases at J; junction bases unmatched: 10. CDR1 and CDR2 from the germline V gene are MNHNS and SASEGT. DNA of the CDR3: TGTGCCAGCACTACAGTTCAGGGGGCCCACGAGCAGTACTTC. Its translation: CASTTVQGAHEQYF.

A few counts support this clonotype. This chain links TRBV7-9 with TRBJ2-1; 7 positions agree with TRBD2. Unmatched junction bases numbered 13, after V lost 5 bases and J lost 6 bases. From germline, CDR1 is SEHNR and CDR2 FQNEAQ (reference sequence). CDR3 size: 16 residues. The CDR3: CASSDLGSGNFNEQFF. DNA for the CDR3: TGTGCCAGCAGCGACCTAGGGAGCGGGAACTTCAATGAGCAGTTCTTC. The complete variable domain, with remaining parts taken from reference TRBV7-9 and TRBJ2-1, reads DTGVSQNPRHKITKRGQNVTFRCDPISEHNRLYWYRQTLGQGPEFLTYFQNEAQLEKSRLLSDRFSAERPKGSFSTLEIQRTEQGDSAMYLCASSDLGSGNFNEQFFGPGTRLTVL.

On this clonotype itself: A much larger clone differs from this one at a single base, so this may be a read error. The CDR3 ends on some other residue instead of the conserved phenylalanine or tryptophan, so this is likely a read error. The chain joins TRBV2 to TRBJ1-1; no clear D gene. The V gene's germline CDR1 is SNHLY and CDR2 FYNNEI. This CDR3 spans 12 amino acids. V lost 5 bases and J lost 1, with 5 bases in between. CDR3 in DNA: TGTGCCAGCAGTTACACGAACACTGAAGCTTTCTCT. This sequence encodes CASSYTNTEAFS.